The 14 T cell receptor beta chains given below trace back to one sample, sequenced in a study of T cell responses to AZD1222 COVID-19 vaccine. Profiled with immunoSEQ multiplex PCR; TCRdb holds only in-frame clones, not every one. In the table there are more than 100,000 clones, around 90% of which are singletons. The source material was peripheral blood, sampled on day 0 of AZD1222 vaccination. The receptors shown here come from an adult in good health.

The chain recombines TRBV5-1 with TRBJ1-4, with D perhaps TRBD1 (5 bases). V gave up 4 bases and J gave up 8 bases, with 18 bases separating them. The V gene's germline CDR1 is SGHRS and CDR2 YFSETQ. This CDR3 has 15 amino acids. The CDR3 sequence is CASSPGGGSGEKLFF. The DNA for the CDR3 is TGCGCCAGCAGCCCCGGCGGGGGATCGGGAGAAAAACTGTTTTTT.

The CDR3 DNA reads TGTGCCAGCAGCCCACCCCCAGGGAACTACGAGCAGTACTTC. Translated: CASSPPPGNYEQYF. J is TRBJ2-7 and V is TRBV7-9; D perhaps matches TRBD1 (5 bases). Trimming took off 5 bases at V and 3 bases at J, with 14 bases between the two ends. The CDR3 spans 14 residues. Germline values: CDR1 SEHNR, CDR2 FQNEAQ (reference sequence).

The chain carries TRBV3-1 (or the pseudogene TRBV3-2) and TRBJ2-3; TRBD2 might be the D (6 bases). Trimming cost V 1 base and J 7 bases, with 18 bases left between them. Germline V gene lookup returns CDR1 LGHDT and CDR2 YNNKEL (reference sequence). There are 16 residues in the CDR3. CDR3 residues: CASSQAGKTRKNTQYF. CDR3 in DNA: TGTGCCAGCAGCCAAGCGGGGAAGACTAGGAAAAATACGCAGTATTTT.

The rearrangement links TRBV4-3 to TRBJ1-2; D may be TRBD1 (5 bases). V dropped 0 bases and J dropped 5 bases, with 13 bases sitting between them. CDR1 is LGHNA and CDR2 is YSLEER in the germline V gene. The CDR3 has 15 residues. The CDR3 bases are TGCGCCAGCAGCCAAGAGAGGGGCCCATGGTATGGCTACACCTTC. It translates to CASSQERGPWYGYTF.

V and J are TRBV29-1 and TRBJ2-7; 8 bases agree with TRBD1. This CDR3 comprises 16 residues. Germline V lookup: CDR1 SQVTM, CDR2 ANQGSEA. V dropped 6 bases and J dropped 1; count of bases not matched to a gene: 14. Here the CDR3 DNA reads TGCAGCGTACGCTACCCCGACAGGGGATTGTCCTACGAGCAGTACTTC. Translating gives CSVRYPDRGLSYEQYF.

The CDR3 coding sequence is TGTGCTAGTGGTTTTTCGGGGGATTTCGGTGAAAAACTGTTTTTT. Translating gives CASGFSGDFGEKLFF. The chain joins TRBV12-5 to TRBJ1-4, with D possibly TRBD1 on 5 matching bases. The ends were cut back, 3 bases at V and 7 bases at J, with 15 bases in the middle. Per germline, CDR1 LGHNT and CDR2 FRNRAP. The CDR3 spans 15 residues.

In nucleotides, the CDR3 is TGTGCCAGCAGCCGTACTAGCGGGGGGACAAGCTCCTACAATGAGCAGTTCTTC. Translation: CASSRTSGGTSSYNEQFF. The rearrangement uses TRBV13 and TRBJ2-1, with 12 bases fitting TRBD2. In germline, CDR1 is PRHDT, CDR2 FYEKMQ (reference sequence). The V gene end was trimmed by 5 bases and the J gene end by 0 bases; junction bases not matched to a gene: 8. CDR3 length equals 18 residues.

In regard to this clone: Other nucleotide sequences from this sample produce the same CDR3. The chain employs TRBV2 and TRBJ1-2; the D gene is possibly TRBD1 (5 bases). The V end lost 4 bases, the J end lost 2 bases, and 8 bases lay between the germline ends. Germline CDR1 is SNHLY and CDR2 is FYNNEI. This CDR3 is built from 13 residues. CDR3 sequence (DNA): TGTGCCAGCAGTGCCGACAGCAACTATGGCTACACCTTC. Amino acid sequence: CASSADSNYGYTF. The full variable domain, with the rest looked up from reference TRBV2 and TRBJ1-2, is EPEVTQTPSHQVTQMGQEVILRCVPISNHLYFYWYRQILGQKVEFLVSFYNNEISEKSEIFDDQFSVERPDGSNFTLKIRSTKLEDSAMYFCASSADSNYGYTFGSGTRLTVV.

CDR3 loop: CAWRGQPNQPQHF. The CDR3 nucleotides are TGTGCCTGGAGGGGACAGCCCAATCAGCCCCAGCATTTT. This rearrangement joins TRBV30 to TRBJ1-5, with 7 nucleotides matching TRBD1. J lost 3 bases, V lost 3 bases, and 2 bases had no gene match. CDR1 and CDR2 from the germline V gene are GTSNPN and SVGIG (reference sequence). This CDR3 is 13 amino acids long.

The count of this clone is one. The chain couples TRBV28 to TRBJ2-3; 8 bases agree with TRBD2. The V gene end was trimmed by 7 bases and the J gene end by 3 bases; junction bases not matched to a gene: 9. Germline V gives CDR1 MDHEN, CDR2 SYDVKM. The CDR3 length is 15 residues. The CDR3 loop reads CASTGAGDPTDTQYF. In DNA, the CDR3 is TGTGCCAGCACCGGAGCGGGGGATCCGACAGATACGCAGTATTTT.

The chain recombines TRBV7-9 with TRBJ1-4, with a tentative D call TRBD1 (5 bases). Germline CDR1 is SEHNR and CDR2 is FQNEAQ (reference sequence). The CDR3 runs to 18 residues. Deletions cut 2 bases from V and 5 bases from J, with 21 bases between. The CDR3 sequence: CASSLTVARGAPNEKLFF. The CDR3 DNA sequence: TGTGCCAGCAGCTTAACAGTGGCGAGAGGGGCCCCAAATGAAAAACTGTTTTTT.

The rearrangement joins TRBV7-3 to TRBJ1-1, with D perhaps TRBD1 (5 bases). Trimming removed 2 bases from V and 5 bases from J, with 12 bases in between. Germline-derived CDR1 and CDR2 are SGHTA and FQGTGA. The length of the CDR3 is 14 residues. The CDR3 DNA reads TGTGCCAGCAGCTTAGAGGGGAGAGGAACTGAAGCTTTCTTT. It translates to CASSLEGRGTEAFF.

The rearrangement joins TRBV19 to TRBJ1-2; no firm D call. Deletions cut 7 bases from V and 5 bases from J, with 26 bases between. The germline CDR1 and CDR2 sequences are LNHDA and SQIVND (reference sequence). The CDR3 covers 17 residues. CDR3 sequence: CASKPMSGGVSRYGYTF. The CDR3 coding sequence is TGTGCCAGTAAACCCATGAGCGGCGGGGTCTCAAGGTATGGCTACACCTTC.

The chain links TRBV12-3 or TRBV12-4 to TRBJ2-1; D uncertain. The CDR3 length is 11 residues. V lost 3 bases to trimming and J lost 5 bases, with 2 bases between them. The DNA of the CDR3 is TGTGCCAGCAGTTTTAACAATGAGCAGTTCTTC. This gives the protein CASSFNNEQFF.